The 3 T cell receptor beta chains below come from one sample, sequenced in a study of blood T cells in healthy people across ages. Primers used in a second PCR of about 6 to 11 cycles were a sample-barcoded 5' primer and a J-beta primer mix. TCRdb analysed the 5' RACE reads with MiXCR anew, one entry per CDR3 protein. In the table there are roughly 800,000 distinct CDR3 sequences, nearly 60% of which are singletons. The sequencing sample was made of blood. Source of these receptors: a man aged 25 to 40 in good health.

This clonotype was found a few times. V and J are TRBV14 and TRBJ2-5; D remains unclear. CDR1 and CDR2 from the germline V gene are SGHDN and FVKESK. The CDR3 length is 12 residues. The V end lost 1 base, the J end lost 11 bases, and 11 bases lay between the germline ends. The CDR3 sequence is CASSQGVMEQYF. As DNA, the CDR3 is TGTGCCAGCAGCCAAGGGGTAATGGAGCAGTACTTC.

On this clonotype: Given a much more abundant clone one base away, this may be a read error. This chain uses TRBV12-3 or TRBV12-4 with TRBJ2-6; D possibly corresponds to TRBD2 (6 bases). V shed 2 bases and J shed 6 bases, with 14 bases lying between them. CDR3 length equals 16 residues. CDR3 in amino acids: CASSLQSGGEANVLTF. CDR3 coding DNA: TGTGCCAGCAGTTTACAGTCCGGGGGTGAGGCCAACGTCCTGACTTTC.

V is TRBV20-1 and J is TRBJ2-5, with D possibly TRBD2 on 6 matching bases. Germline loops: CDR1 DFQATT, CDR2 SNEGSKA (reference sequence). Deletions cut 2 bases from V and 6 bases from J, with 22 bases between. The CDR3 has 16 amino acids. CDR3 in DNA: TGCAGTGCTAGATATTCGAGACTAGGAGTCGAGAAGACCCAGTACTTC. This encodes CSARYSRLGVEKTQYF.